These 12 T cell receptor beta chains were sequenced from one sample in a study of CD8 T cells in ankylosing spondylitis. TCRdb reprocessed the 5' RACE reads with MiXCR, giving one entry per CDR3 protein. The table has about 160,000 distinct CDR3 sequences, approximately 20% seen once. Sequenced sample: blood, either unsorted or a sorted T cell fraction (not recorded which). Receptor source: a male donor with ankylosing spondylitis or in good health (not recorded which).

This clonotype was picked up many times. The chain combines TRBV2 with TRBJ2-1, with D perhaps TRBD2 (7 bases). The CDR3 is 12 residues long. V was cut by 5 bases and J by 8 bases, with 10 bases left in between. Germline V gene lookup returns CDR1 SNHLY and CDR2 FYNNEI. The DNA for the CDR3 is TGTGCCAGCAGTCCGGGGGGCCATGAGCAGTTCTTC. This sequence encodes CASSPGGHEQFF. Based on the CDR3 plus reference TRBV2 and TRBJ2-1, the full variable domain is EPEVTQTPSHQVTQMGQEVILRCVPISNHLYFYWYRQILGQKVEFLVSFYNNEISEKSEIFDDQFSVERPDGSNFTLKIRSTKLEDSAMYFCASSPGGHEQFFGPGTRLTVL.

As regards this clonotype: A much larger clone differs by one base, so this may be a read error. In DNA form, the CDR3 reads TGCAGTGCTAGAGACCAGCGGGAGGACCGTGAGCAGTTCTTC. This codes for CSARDQREDREQFF. The chain recombines TRBV20-1 with TRBJ2-1; the match to TRBD2 covers 9 bases. Germline V gene data show CDR1 as DFQATT and CDR2 as SNEGSKA (reference sequence). Trimming took 0 bases from V and 9 from J; bases not matched to a gene: 6. This CDR3 contains 14 residues.

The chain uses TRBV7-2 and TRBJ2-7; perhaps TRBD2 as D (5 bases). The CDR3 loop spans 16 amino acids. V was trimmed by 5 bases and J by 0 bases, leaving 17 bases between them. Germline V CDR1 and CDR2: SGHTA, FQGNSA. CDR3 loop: CASSREGGYSSYEQYF. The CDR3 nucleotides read TGTGCCAGCAGCCGCGAGGGCGGGTATAGCTCCTACGAGCAGTACTTC.

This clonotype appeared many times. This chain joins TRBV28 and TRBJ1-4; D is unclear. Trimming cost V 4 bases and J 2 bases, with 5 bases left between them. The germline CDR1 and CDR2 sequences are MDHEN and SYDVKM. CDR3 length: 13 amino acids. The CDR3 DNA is TGTGCCAGCAGTTCGGGTACTAATGAAAAACTGTTTTTT. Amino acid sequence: CASSSGTNEKLFF.

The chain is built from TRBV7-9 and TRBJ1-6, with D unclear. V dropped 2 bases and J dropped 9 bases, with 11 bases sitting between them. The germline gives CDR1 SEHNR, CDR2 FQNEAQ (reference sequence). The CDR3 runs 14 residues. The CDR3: CASSLREEGSPLHF. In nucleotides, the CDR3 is TGTGCCAGCAGCTTAAGGGAGGAAGGTTCACCCCTCCACTTT.

CDR3 coding DNA: TGTGCCAGCAGCCTGCGTGGGACTAGCGAGGGGGAGCAGTACTTC. It yields the protein CASSLRGTSEGEQYF. The chain has TRBV11-2 and TRBJ2-7, with TRBD2 identical over 10 bases. Germline values: CDR1 SGHAT, CDR2 FQNNGV. V lost 5 bases and J lost 7; bases outside the gene matches: 11. The CDR3 has 15 residues.

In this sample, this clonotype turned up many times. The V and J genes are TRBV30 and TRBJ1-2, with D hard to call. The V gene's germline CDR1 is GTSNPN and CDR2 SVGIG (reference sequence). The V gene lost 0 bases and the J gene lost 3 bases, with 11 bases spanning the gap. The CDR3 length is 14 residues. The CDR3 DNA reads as TGTGCCTGGAGTGTACGGGCTAAGGACTATGGCTACACCTTC. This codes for CAWSVRAKDYGYTF.

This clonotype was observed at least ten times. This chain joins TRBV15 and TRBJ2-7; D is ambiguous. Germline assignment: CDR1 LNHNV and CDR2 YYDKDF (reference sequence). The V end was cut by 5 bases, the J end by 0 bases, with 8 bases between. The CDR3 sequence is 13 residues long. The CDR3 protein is CATSARDSYEQYF. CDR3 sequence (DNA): TGTGCCACCAGCGCCCGAGACTCCTACGAGCAGTACTTC. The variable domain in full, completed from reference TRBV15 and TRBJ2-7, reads DAMVIQNPRYQVTQFGKPVTLSCSQTLNHNVMYWYQQKSSQAPKLLFHYYDKDFNNEADTPDNFQSRRPNTSFCFLDIRSPGLGDTAMYLCATSARDSYEQYFGPGTRLTVT.

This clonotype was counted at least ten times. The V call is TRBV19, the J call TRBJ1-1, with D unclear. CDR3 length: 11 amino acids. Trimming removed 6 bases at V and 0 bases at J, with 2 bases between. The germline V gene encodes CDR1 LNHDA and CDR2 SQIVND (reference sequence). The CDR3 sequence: CASRLNTEAFF. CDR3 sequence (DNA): TGTGCCAGTAGATTGAACACTGAAGCTTTCTTT.

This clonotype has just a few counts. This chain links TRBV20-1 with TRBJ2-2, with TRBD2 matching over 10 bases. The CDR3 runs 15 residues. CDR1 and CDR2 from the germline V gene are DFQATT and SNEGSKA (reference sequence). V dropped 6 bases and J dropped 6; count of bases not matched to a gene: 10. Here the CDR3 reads CSALLAGVQAGELFF. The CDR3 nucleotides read TGCAGTGCCCTCCTAGCGGGAGTCCAAGCCGGGGAGCTGTTTTTT.

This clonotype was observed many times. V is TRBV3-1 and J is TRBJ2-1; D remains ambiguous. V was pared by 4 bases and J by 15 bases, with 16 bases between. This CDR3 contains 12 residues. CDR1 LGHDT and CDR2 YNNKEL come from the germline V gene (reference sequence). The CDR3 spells CASSRRLGIAFF. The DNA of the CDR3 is TGTGCCAGCAGCCGCCGCCTAGGTATAGCGTTCTTC.

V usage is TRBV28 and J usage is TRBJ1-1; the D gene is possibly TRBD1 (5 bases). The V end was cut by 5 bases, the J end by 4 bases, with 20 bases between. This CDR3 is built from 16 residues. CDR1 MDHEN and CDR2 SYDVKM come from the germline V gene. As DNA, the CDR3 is TGTGCCAGCAGTCCACGACCGTCAGGGTTGGGCACTGAAGCTTTCTTT. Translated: CASSPRPSGLGTEAFF.